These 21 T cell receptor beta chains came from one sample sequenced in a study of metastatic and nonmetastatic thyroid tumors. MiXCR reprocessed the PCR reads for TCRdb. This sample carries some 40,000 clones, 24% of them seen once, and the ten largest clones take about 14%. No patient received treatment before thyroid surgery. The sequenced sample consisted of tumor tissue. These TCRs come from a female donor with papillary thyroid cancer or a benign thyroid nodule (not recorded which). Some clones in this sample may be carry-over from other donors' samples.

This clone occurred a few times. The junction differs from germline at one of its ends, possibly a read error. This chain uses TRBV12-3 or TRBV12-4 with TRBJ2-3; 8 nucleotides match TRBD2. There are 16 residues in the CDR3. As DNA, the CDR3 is TGCGCCAGCAGTCCCGGGGGGGGGGATGGTACAGATACGCAGTATTTT. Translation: CASSPGGGDGTDTQYF.

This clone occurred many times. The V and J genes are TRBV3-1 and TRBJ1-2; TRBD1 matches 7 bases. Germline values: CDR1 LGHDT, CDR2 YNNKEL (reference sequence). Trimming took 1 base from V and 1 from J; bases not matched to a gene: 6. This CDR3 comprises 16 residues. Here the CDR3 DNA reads TGTGCCAGCAGCCAAGTGACAGGGCCTTTTAACTATGGCTACACCTTC. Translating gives CASSQVTGPFNYGYTF.

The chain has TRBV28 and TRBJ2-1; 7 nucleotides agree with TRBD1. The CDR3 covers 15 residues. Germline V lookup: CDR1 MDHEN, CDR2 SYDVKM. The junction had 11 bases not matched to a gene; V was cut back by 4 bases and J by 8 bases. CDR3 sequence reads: CASSSNDRVEYEQFF. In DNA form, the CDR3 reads TGTGCCAGCAGTTCGAATGACAGGGTAGAGTATGAGCAGTTCTTC. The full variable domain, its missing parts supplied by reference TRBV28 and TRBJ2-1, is DVKVTQSSRYLVKRTGEKVFLECVQDMDHENMFWYRQDPGLGLRLIYFSYDVKMKEKGDIPEGYSVSREKKERFSLILESASTNQTSMYLCASSSNDRVEYEQFFGPGTRLTVL.

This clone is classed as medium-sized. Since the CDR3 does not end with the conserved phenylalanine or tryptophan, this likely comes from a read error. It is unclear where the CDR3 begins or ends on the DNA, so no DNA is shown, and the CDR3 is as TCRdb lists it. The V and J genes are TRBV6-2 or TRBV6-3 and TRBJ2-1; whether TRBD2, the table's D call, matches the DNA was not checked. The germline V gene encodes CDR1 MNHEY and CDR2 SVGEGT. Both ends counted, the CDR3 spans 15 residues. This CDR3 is CASRALAGALAGATL.

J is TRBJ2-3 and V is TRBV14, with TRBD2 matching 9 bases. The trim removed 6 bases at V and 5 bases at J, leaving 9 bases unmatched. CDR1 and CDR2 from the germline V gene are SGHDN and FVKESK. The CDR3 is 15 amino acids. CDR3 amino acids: CASSGTSRMRDTQYF. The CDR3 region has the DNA TGTGCCAGCAGTGGGACTAGCAGGATGAGAGATACGCAGTATTTT.

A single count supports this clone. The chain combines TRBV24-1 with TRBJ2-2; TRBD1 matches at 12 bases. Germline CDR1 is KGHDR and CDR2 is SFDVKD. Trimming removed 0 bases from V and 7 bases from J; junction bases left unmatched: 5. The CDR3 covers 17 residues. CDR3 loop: CATSDLGDRGQHGELFF. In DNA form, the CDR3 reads TGTGCCACCAGTGATTTGGGGGACAGGGGGCAACACGGGGAGCTGTTTTTT.

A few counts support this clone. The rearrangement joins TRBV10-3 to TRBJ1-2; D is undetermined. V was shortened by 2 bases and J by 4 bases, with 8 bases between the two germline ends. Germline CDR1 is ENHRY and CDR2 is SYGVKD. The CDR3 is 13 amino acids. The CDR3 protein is CAISENTGYGYTF. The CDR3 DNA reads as TGTGCCATCAGTGAGAATACGGGCTATGGCTACACCTTC.

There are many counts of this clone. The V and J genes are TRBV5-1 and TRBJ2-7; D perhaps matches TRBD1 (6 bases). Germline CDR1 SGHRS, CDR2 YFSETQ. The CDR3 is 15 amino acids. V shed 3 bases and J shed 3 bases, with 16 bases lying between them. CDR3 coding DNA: TGCGCCAGCAGCTCCACCGGGACAAGTAACTACGAGCAGTACTTC. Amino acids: CASSSTGTSNYEQYF.

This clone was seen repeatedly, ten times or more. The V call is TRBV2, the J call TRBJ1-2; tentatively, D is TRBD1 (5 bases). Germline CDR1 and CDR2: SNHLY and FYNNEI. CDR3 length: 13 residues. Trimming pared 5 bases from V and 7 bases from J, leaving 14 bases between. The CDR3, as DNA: TGTGCCAGCAGTACAGGTGGCTCGGGTGGCTACACCTTC. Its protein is CASSTGGSGGYTF.

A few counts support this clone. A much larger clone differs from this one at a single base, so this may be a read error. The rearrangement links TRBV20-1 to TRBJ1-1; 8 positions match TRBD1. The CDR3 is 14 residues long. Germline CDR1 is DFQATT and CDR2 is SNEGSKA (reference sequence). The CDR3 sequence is CSAHLQGGDTAAFF. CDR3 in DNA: TGCAGTGCTCACTTACAGGGGGGAGACACTGCAGCTTTCTTT.

The CDR3 protein is CSARGAGNQPQHF. CDR3 coding DNA: TGCAGTGCTAGGGGGGCAGGCAATCAGCCCCAGCATTTT. The rearrangement uses TRBV20-1 and TRBJ1-5, with D possibly TRBD1 on 6 matching bases. The V gene's germline CDR1 is DFQATT and CDR2 SNEGSKA (reference sequence). This CDR3 contains 13 residues. The ends were cut back, 3 bases at V and 2 bases at J, with 8 bases in the middle.

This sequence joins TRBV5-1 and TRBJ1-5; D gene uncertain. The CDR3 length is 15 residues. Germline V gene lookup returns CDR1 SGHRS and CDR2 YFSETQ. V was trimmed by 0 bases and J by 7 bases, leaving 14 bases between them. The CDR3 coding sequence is TGCGCCAGCAGCTTGGGCGCGGGAGGGAACCAGCCCCAGCATTTT. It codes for CASSLGAGGNQPQHF.

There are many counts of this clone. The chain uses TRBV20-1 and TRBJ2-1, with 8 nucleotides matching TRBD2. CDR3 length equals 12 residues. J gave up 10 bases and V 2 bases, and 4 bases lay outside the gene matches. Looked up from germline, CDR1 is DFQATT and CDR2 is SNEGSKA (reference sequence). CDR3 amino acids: CSARLRTSEQFF. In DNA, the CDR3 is TGCAGTGCTAGACTTCGGACTAGCGAGCAGTTCTTC.

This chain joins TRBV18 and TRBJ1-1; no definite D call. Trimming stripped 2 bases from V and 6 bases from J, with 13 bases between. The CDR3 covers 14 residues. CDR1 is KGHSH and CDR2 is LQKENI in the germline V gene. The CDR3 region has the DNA TGTGCCAGCTCACCAGCGGGTAGTTTGGCTGAAGCTTTCTTT. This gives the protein CASSPAGSLAEAFF. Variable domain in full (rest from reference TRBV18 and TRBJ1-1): NAGVMQNPRHLVRRRGQEARLRCSPMKGHSHVYWYRQLPEEGLKFMVYLQKENIIDESGMPKERFSAEFPKEGPSILRIQQVVRGDSAAYFCASSPAGSLAEAFFGQGTRLTVV.

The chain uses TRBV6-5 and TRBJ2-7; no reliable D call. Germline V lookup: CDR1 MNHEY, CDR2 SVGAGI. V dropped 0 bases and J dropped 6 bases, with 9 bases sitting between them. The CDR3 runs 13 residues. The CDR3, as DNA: TGTGCCAGCAGTTACTCGTTGGGTTTCGAGCAGTACTTC. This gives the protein CASSYSLGFEQYF.

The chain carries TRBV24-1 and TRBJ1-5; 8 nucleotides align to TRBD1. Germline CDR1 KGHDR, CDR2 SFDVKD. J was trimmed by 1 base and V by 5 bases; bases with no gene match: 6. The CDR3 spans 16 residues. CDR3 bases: TGTGCCACCAGTGCCCTGACAGGGGCAAGCAATCAGCCCCAGCATTTT. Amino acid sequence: CATSALTGASNQPQHF.

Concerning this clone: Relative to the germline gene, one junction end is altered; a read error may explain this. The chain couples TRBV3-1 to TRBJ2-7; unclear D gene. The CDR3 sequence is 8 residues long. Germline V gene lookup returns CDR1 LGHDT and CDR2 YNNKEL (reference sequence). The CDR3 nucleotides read TGTGCCAGCAGCCAAGACCCATGG. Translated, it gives CASSQDPW.

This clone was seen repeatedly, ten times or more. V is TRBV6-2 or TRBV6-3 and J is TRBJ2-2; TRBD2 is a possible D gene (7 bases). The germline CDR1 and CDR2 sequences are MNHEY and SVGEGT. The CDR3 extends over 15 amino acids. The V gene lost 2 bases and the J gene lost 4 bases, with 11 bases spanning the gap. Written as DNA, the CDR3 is TGTGCCAGCAGTTACGCGGGGGCGAGCACCGGGGAGCTGTTTTTT. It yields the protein CASSYAGASTGELFF.

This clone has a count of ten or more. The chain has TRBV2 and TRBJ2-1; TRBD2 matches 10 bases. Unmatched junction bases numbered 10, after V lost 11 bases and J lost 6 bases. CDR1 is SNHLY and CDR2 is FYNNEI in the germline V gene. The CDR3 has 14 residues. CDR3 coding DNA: TGTGCCTCGGGCAGCCTAGCGGGAGCCAATGAGCAGTTCTTC. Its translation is CASGSLAGANEQFF.

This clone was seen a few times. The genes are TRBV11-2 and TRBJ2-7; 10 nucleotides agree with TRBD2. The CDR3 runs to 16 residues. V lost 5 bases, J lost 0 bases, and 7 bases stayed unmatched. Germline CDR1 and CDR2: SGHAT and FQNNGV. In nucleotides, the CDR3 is TGTGCCAGCAGCACTACCAGCGGGGGGGCCTCCTACGAGCAGTACTTC. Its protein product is CASSTTSGGASYEQYF.

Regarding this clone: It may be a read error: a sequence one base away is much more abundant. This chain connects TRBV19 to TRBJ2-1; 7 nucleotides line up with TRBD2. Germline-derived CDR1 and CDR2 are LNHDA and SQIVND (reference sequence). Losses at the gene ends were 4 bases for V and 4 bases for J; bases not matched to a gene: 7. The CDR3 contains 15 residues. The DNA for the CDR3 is TGTGCCAGTAGTAGGACTGGCGGGGGTTACAATGAGCAGTTCTTC. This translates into CASSRTGGGYNEQFF. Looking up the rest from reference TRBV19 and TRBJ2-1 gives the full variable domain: DGGITQSPKYLFRKEGQNVTLSCEQNLNHDAMYWYRQDPGQGLRLIYYSQIVNDFQKGDIAEGYSVSREKKESFPLTVTSAQKNPTAFYLCASSRTGGGYNEQFFGPGTRLTVL.